This TCR beta chain was identified in a study of Ad26.COV2.S vaccination and SARS-CoV-2 variants. The germline gives CDR1 MNHEY, CDR2 SMNVEV (reference sequence). This CDR3 is 15 amino acids long. Unmatched junction bases numbered 7, after V lost 5 bases and J lost 2 bases. Sample treatment: around 19 received Ad26.COV2.S at low or high dose, single or two shots; about 5 received placebo; per-sample allocation not given. Sample collection was performed on day 63 after the first vaccine or placebo injection. Generated by immunoSEQ multiplex PCR, the TCRdb table keeps only in-frame clones and is missing some. Of just over 350,000 clones in the sample, around 84% were seen once.

The chain links TRBV27 to TRBJ2-3; 7 bases agree with TRBD1. The receptor's source is a person between 18 and 65 years old who received the Ad26.COV2.S COVID-19 vaccine or a placebo. The sample in question was peripheral blood, obtained in a trial of Ad26.COV2.S vaccine versus placebo. DNA of the CDR3: TGTGCCAGCAGTCCCCGACAGGGATACACAGATACGCAGTATTTT. It is translated as CASSPRQGYTDTQYF.